This TCR beta chain was identified during a study of blood T cell repertoires in COVID-19. Sequenced by immunoSEQ multiplex PCR; TCRdb stores in-frame clones only, minus some. The table lists about 130,000 clones, roughly 80% of them singletons, with approximately 8.4% in the top ten. This clone was seen once. The CDR3 is 15 amino acids. Per germline, CDR1 MNHEY and CDR2 SMNVEV (reference sequence). V gave up 0 bases and J gave up 2 bases, with 10 bases separating them. The chain employs TRBV27 and TRBJ1-1, with D uncertain. This sequence originates from a man between 45 and 60 years old who had recovered from COVID-19. The sequencing sample was made of PBMCs or T cells enriched from blood (not recorded which). The CDR3 nucleotides read TGTGCCAGCAGTTTATCGAACTCGGGAAACACTGAAGCTTTCTTT. As protein: CASSLSNSGNTEAFF.